Listed here are 8 T cell receptor beta chains from one sample, sequenced in a study of T cell changes during pregnancy in multiple sclerosis. Sequenced by immunoSEQ multiplex PCR; TCRdb stores in-frame clones only, minus some. The sample yields around 52,000 clones, approximately 90% seen once. The sample comprised peripheral blood from another person, used as feeder cells. These receptors came from a human donor whose cells served as feeder cells for cultures in a pregnancy study.

This sequence joins TRBV7-9 and TRBJ2-3; maybe TRBD1 (6 bases). The germline gives CDR1 SEHNR, CDR2 FQNEAQ (reference sequence). The CDR3 has 15 amino acids. The ends were cut back, 6 bases at V and 0 bases at J, with 13 bases in the middle. In nucleotides, the CDR3 is TGTGCCAGCAGTCTGAACAGGGCGAGCACAGATACGCAGTATTTT. It yields the protein CASSLNRASTDTQYF.

This clone was seen a single time. V gene TRBV27 combines with J gene TRBJ2-1; weak D call: TRBD2 (5 bases). Trimming removed 2 bases from V and 8 bases from J, with 13 bases in between. CDR3 size: 14 residues. CDR1 is MNHEY, CDR2 SMNVEV, per germline (reference sequence). The CDR3 protein is CASSLVSVEDEQFF. The CDR3 coding sequence is TGTGCCAGCAGTTTAGTGTCCGTGGAGGATGAGCAGTTCTTC.

The CDR3 loop reads CASSLAFGGQDTDTQYF. In nucleotides, the CDR3 is TGTGCCAGCAGCTTGGCTTTCGGGGGTCAGGACACAGATACGCAGTATTTT. The chain combines TRBV5-5 with TRBJ2-3; TRBD2 might be the D (6 bases). The V end lost 0 bases, the J end lost 2 bases, and 16 bases lay between the germline ends. The CDR3 contains 17 residues. Germline V gives CDR1 SGHKS, CDR2 YYEKEE (reference sequence).

The V gene is TRBV6-6, the J gene TRBJ2-1; TRBD2 agrees at 8 bases. Trimming at V came to 7 bases and at J to 0 bases, leaving 5 bases not matched to a gene. This CDR3 region has 15 residues. Germline lookup yields CDR1 MNHNY and CDR2 SVGAGI (reference sequence). CDR3 nucleotides: TGTGCCAGCACCACGGGGGGGCGCTCCTACAATGAGCAGTTCTTC. As protein: CASTTGGRSYNEQFF.

V usage is TRBV7-2 and J usage is TRBJ2-1, with 7 bases lining up with TRBD2. Trimming took 5 bases from V and 2 from J; bases not matched to a gene: 15. CDR1 is SGHTA, CDR2 FQGNSA, per germline. This CDR3 comprises 18 residues. CDR3 sequence (DNA): TGTGCCAGCAGCGACACCCGCGGCGGGAGTAGCACCTACAATGAGCAGTTCTTC. Amino acid sequence: CASSDTRGGSSTYNEQFF. Full variable domain (rest looked up from reference TRBV7-2 and TRBJ2-1): GAGVSQSPSNKVTEKGKDVELRCDPISGHTALYWYRQSLGQGLEFLIYFQGNSAPDKSGLPSDRFSAERTGGSVSTLTIQRTQQEDSAVYLCASSDTRGGSSTYNEQFFGPGTRLTVL.

The chain has TRBV19 and TRBJ1-4; D gene unclear. CDR1 and CDR2 (germline): LNHDA, SQIVND (reference sequence). CDR3 size: 13 residues. Trimming cost V 6 bases and J 6 bases, with 11 bases left between them. CDR3 sequence (DNA): TGTGCCAGTAGCGAAGATAGGGATGAAAAACTGTTTTTT. This translates into CASSEDRDEKLFF.

The chain links TRBV5-8 to TRBJ2-3; 9 positions match TRBD2. The V segment lost 0 bases and the J segment 5 bases; nucleotides outside the gene matches: 4. The CDR3 is 15 residues long. Germline-derived CDR1 and CDR2 are SGHTS and YDEGEE. Here the CDR3 reads CASSLVGGRGDTQYF. The CDR3 DNA follows: TGTGCCAGCAGCTTGGTAGGCGGGAGGGGAGATACGCAGTATTTT.

In its sample, this clone was seen once. J is TRBJ1-5 and V is TRBV30, with no clear D. The ends were cut back, 6 bases at V and 5 bases at J, with 14 bases in the middle. The germline V gene has CDR1 GTSNPN and CDR2 SVGIG (reference sequence). This CDR3 has 13 amino acids. CDR3 nucleotides: TGTGCCTGTAGCGGACGGACGTATCAGCCCCAGCATTTT. Its translation: CACSGRTYQPQHF. Based on the CDR3 plus reference TRBV30 and TRBJ1-5, the full variable domain is SQTIHQWPATLVQPVGSPLSLECTVEGTSNPNLYWYRQAAGRGLQLLFYSVGIGQISSEVPQNLSASRPQDRQFILSSKKLLLSDSGFYLCACSGRTYQPQHFGDGTRLSIL.